The clone carrying this T cell receptor (beta chain) occurred a few times. Antigen unknown. Healthy Caucasian donors formed the entire cohort. Template switching added a universal primer site, and cDNA bore unique molecular identifiers. TCRdb re-analysed the 5' RACE reads in MiXCR, keeping a single row per CDR3 protein. The table lists hundreds of thousands of distinct CDR3 sequences, over 5% of them singletons. CDR1 KGHSH and CDR2 LQKENI come from the germline V gene. The germline V and J ends were trimmed by 2 bases and 11 bases, with 10 bases remaining between them. The CDR3 consists of 11 residues. These data belong to a study of identical twins. Study-wide results and limits: Twin pairs had excess sharing that was weaker in beta out-of-frame sequences. Memory repertoires showed no such pattern, whereas abundant cord blood beta clonotypes carried fewer insertions.

This sequence originates from a man in his late teens or twenties in good health. What was sequenced was naive T cells sorted from blood. The chain uses TRBV18 and TRBJ2-7, with a tentative D call TRBD2 (6 bases). The CDR3 region is CASSPGDLEYF. CDR3 in DNA: TGTGCCAGCTCACCAGGGGACTTGGAGTACTTC.